Listed here are 20 T cell receptor beta chains from one sample, sequenced in a study of blood T cell repertoires in COVID-19. Measured with immunoSEQ multiplex PCR; TCRdb has only the in-frame clones, and not every one. The repertoire holds about 120,000 clones, with roughly 82% as singletons. Sequences were obtained from peripheral blood. These receptors originate from a human donor in a cohort sampled during active COVID-19.

This clone was detected only a few times. The rearrangement links TRBV19 to TRBJ1-5; D gene uncertain. Germline CDR1 is LNHDA and CDR2 is SQIVND (reference sequence). The germline V and J ends were trimmed by 1 base and 4 bases, with 8 bases remaining between them. The CDR3 runs 14 residues. The CDR3 nucleotides are TGTGCCAGTAGTATAGGAGGGAAAAATCAGCCCCAGCATTTT. As protein: CASSIGGKNQPQHF.

In this sample, this clone turned up once. V usage is TRBV2 and J usage is TRBJ1-2; TRBD1 is a possible D gene (5 bases). In germline, CDR1 is SNHLY, CDR2 FYNNEI. The CDR3 consists of 14 residues. The V and J ends lost 1 base and 4 bases respectively, with 10 bases between them. This CDR3 is CASSEEGHGYGYTF. The DNA for the CDR3 is TGTGCCAGCAGTGAAGAGGGGCATGGCTATGGCTACACCTTC.

The chain is built from TRBV6-5 and TRBJ1-2; D may be TRBD1 (6 bases). Per germline, CDR1 MNHEY and CDR2 SVGAGI. The CDR3 is 14 amino acids. V was shortened by 6 bases and J by 4 bases, with 15 bases between the two germline ends. The CDR3 bases are TGTGCCAGCAGGAGAACAGGGATAGGCTATGGCTACACCTTC. It yields the protein CASRRTGIGYGYTF.

This rearrangement joins TRBV4-3 to TRBJ1-6; 9 nucleotides align to TRBD1. The junction had 1 base not matched to a gene; V was cut back by 2 bases and J by 8 bases. This CDR3 region has 14 residues. Germline V CDR1 and CDR2: LGHNA, YSLEER. This CDR3 reads CASSQWDRDSPLHF. Written as DNA, the CDR3 is TGCGCCAGCAGCCAATGGGACAGGGATTCACCCCTCCACTTT.

CDR3 sequence: CASSQERTGPREQFF. The DNA of the CDR3 is TGCGCCAGCAGCCAAGAGAGGACTGGGCCCAGGGAGCAGTTCTTC. The rearrangement links TRBV4-3 to TRBJ2-1; weak D call: TRBD2 (5 bases). V lost 0 bases and J lost 10, with 16 bases in between. The length of the CDR3 is 15 residues. Germline CDR1 is LGHNA and CDR2 is YSLEER.

This clone was picked up a small number of times. The gene calls are TRBV6-5 and TRBJ2-7; 7 nucleotides agree with TRBD1. Germline loops: CDR1 MNHEY, CDR2 SVGAGI. Trimming took 6 bases from V and 7 from J; bases not matched to a gene: 9. The CDR3 length is 13 residues. CDR3 nucleotide sequence: TGTGCCAGCAGCCCCGGACAGGTGAGGGAGCAGTACTTC. Translated: CASSPGQVREQYF.

The chain recombines TRBV4-3 with TRBJ2-1, with 11 bases fitting TRBD2. Per the germline V gene, CDR1 is LGHNA and CDR2 is YSLEER. The CDR3 totals 15 residues. V dropped 6 bases and J dropped 6; count of bases not matched to a gene: 7. CDR3 amino acids: CASSKVLAGGNEQFF. Here the CDR3 DNA reads TGCGCCAGCAGTAAGGTTCTAGCGGGGGGCAATGAGCAGTTCTTC.

The genes are TRBV24-1 and TRBJ1-5; tentatively, D is TRBD1 (5 bases). The germline gives CDR1 KGHDR, CDR2 SFDVKD. The CDR3 consists of 14 residues. V gave up 3 bases and J gave up 0 bases, with 5 bases separating them. CDR3 coding DNA: TGTGCCACCAGTGATAGGGGTAGCAATCAGCCCCAGCATTTT. Translating it yields CATSDRGSNQPQHF.

The chain recombines TRBV4-1 with TRBJ2-7; 8 nucleotides line up with TRBD1. The germline V gene has CDR1 MGHRA and CDR2 YSYEKL. CDR3 length equals 17 residues. V dropped 5 bases and J dropped 2; count of bases not matched to a gene: 14. CDR3 in DNA: TGCGCCAGCAGCAAGGAGGGCGGAGACAGGGGTCCCTACGAGCAGTACTTC. Its protein is CASSKEGGDRGPYEQYF.

V gene TRBV3-1 (or the pseudogene TRBV3-2) combines with J gene TRBJ1-2, with D uncertain. Germline lookup yields CDR1 LGHDT and CDR2 YNNKEL (reference sequence). V was shortened by 0 bases and J by 11 bases, with 10 bases between the two germline ends. This CDR3 spans 12 amino acids. DNA for the CDR3: TGTGCCAGCAGCCAAGAGGGAGCCTGGTACACCTTC. Amino acid sequence: CASSQEGAWYTF.

The chain joins TRBV19 to TRBJ2-1, with 7 bases matching TRBD2. This CDR3 comprises 15 residues. The J segment lost 7 bases and the V segment lost 1 base, leaving 7 bases of the junction unmatched. In germline, CDR1 is LNHDA, CDR2 SQIVND (reference sequence). The CDR3 bases are TGTGCCAGTAGTATAGCCTTGGGAGGGACGAATGAGCAGTTCTTC. The encoded protein is CASSIALGGTNEQFF. The full variable domain, completed using reference TRBV19 and TRBJ2-1, is DGGITQSPKYLFRKEGQNVTLSCEQNLNHDAMYWYRQDPGQGLRLIYYSQIVNDFQKGDIAEGYSVSREKKESFPLTVTSAQKNPTAFYLCASSIALGGTNEQFFGPGTRLTVL.

In nucleotides, the CDR3 is TGTGCCAGCAGTCCATGGACAGGGGACCTTGAGCAGTTCTTC. Translation: CASSPWTGDLEQFF. The chain joins TRBV6-2 or TRBV6-3 to TRBJ2-1; 9 nucleotides align to TRBD1. Germline V gene lookup returns CDR1 MNHEY and CDR2 SVGEGT. The CDR3 spans 14 residues. V dropped 5 bases and J dropped 9; count of bases not matched to a gene: 8.

V is TRBV27 and J is TRBJ2-3; 7 bases match TRBD2. Germline assignment: CDR1 MNHEY and CDR2 SMNVEV (reference sequence). Trimming cost V 6 bases and J 0 bases; bases outside gene matches: 15. The CDR3 is made up of 18 amino acids. The CDR3 reads CASRRPKDGLVSTDTQYF. The CDR3 DNA follows: TGTGCCAGCAGACGCCCAAAAGACGGACTAGTAAGCACAGATACGCAGTATTTT.

The rearrangement joins TRBV29-1 to TRBJ2-5; tentatively, D is TRBD1 (5 bases). Per germline, CDR1 SQVTM and CDR2 ANQGSEA. V lost 3 bases and J lost 1, with 12 bases in between. The CDR3 is 14 residues long. The CDR3 loop reads CSVDCGRAQETQYF. As DNA, the CDR3 is TGCAGCGTTGATTGCGGCAGGGCCCAAGAGACCCAGTACTTC.

The gene calls are TRBV7-9 and TRBJ1-6; D remains unclear. Trimming left V 6 bases short and J 0 bases short, with 6 bases between. The length of the CDR3 is 14 residues. Germline CDR1 is SEHNR and CDR2 is FQNEAQ (reference sequence). The CDR3 is CASRPSSYNSPLHF. The CDR3 bases are TGTGCCAGCAGGCCGAGCTCCTATAATTCACCCCTCCACTTT.

This chain joins TRBV7-8 and TRBJ2-7; perhaps TRBD1 as D (5 bases). The V gene lost 5 bases and the J gene lost 0 bases, with 14 bases spanning the gap. Germline loops: CDR1 SGHVS, CDR2 FQNEAQ. The CDR3 is made up of 15 amino acids. The CDR3 reads CASSPKQDHSYEQYF. The CDR3 DNA reads TGTGCCAGCAGCCCTAAACAGGACCACTCCTACGAGCAGTACTTC.

The chain has TRBV19 and TRBJ2-3; a weak D match, TRBD2 (5 bases). The ends were cut back, 10 bases at V and 3 bases at J, with 14 bases in the middle. CDR3 length: 13 residues. Looked up from germline, CDR1 is LNHDA and CDR2 is SQIVND (reference sequence). The CDR3 loop is CATAEAGTDTQYF. For the CDR3, the DNA is TGTGCCACGGCGGAGGCCGGGACAGATACGCAGTATTTT. Full variable domain (remainder filled in from reference TRBV19 and TRBJ2-3): DGGITQSPKYLFRKEGQNVTLSCEQNLNHDAMYWYRQDPGQGLRLIYYSQIVNDFQKGDIAEGYSVSREKKESFPLTVTSAQKNPTAFYLCATAEAGTDTQYFGPGTRLTVL.

This clone showed up just a few times. The chain has TRBV27 and TRBJ2-1; 7 bases are shared with TRBD2. V shed 6 bases and J 5 bases; nucleotides not matched to a gene: 19. The CDR3 length is 18 residues. Germline CDR1 MNHEY, CDR2 SMNVEV (reference sequence). CDR3 sequence: CASSLKPPGGSWNNEQFF. The CDR3 bases are TGTGCCAGCAGCTTAAAACCACCGGGAGGTTCTTGGAACAATGAGCAGTTCTTC.

The chain joins TRBV10-3 to TRBJ2-1; 14 bases match TRBD2. The germline V gene encodes CDR1 ENHRY and CDR2 SYGVKD. The CDR3 is 14 residues long. V dropped 10 bases and J dropped 9; count of bases not matched to a gene: 8. CDR3 region: CATLTSGGGGEQFF. CDR3 coding DNA: TGTGCCACTCTGACTAGCGGGGGGGGAGGTGAGCAGTTCTTC.

Only a few counts were recorded for this clone. The V and J genes are TRBV7-6 and TRBJ2-3, with 9 bases fitting TRBD2. The CDR3 is 18 amino acids. Germline values: CDR1 SGHVS, CDR2 FNYEAQ. The V and J ends lost 5 bases and 4 bases, in that order; junction bases with no gene match: 16. The CDR3 region is CASSPQPGAGGGADTQYF. CDR3 sequence (DNA): TGTGCCAGCAGCCCCCAACCGGGTGCGGGGGGGGGAGCAGATACGCAGTATTTT.